Listed below are T cell receptor beta chains from one sample, sequenced in a study of CD8+CD57+ T cells in acquired aplastic anemia. TCRdb re-analysed the reads in MiXCR, keeping a single row per CDR3 protein. The data contain 190,000 or so distinct CDR3 sequences, over 55% of them singletons. Sequencing used sorted CD4+, CD8+, or CD8+CD57+ T cells (not recorded which) from PBMCs. These receptors all come from a human donor in good health. The CDR3 runs from the conserved cysteine through the conserved F or W. Fields, in order: clone size, D gene, J gene, V gene, CDR3 protein, CDR3 DNA. The D gene is left open where the match is weak. Only some rows state a clone size, as once, few, many or a class for expanded clones.

clone_size: .; d_call: TRBD1; j_call: TRBJ2-1; v_call: TRBV29-1; cdr3_aa: CSGSGTGTEQFF; cdr3_nt: TGCAGCGGATCCGGGACAGGGACCGAGCAGTTCTTC
clone_size: .; d_call: .; j_call: TRBJ2-7; v_call: TRBV20-1; cdr3_aa: CSARPLYEQYF; cdr3_nt: TGCAGTGCTAGACCGCTCTACGAGCAGTACTTC
clone_size: .; d_call: .; j_call: TRBJ2-7; v_call: TRBV7-8; cdr3_aa: CASSYQPGAVSYEQYF; cdr3_nt: TGTGCCAGCAGTTACCAACCTGGGGCCGTTTCCTACGAGCAGTACTTC
clone_size: many; d_call: .; j_call: TRBJ1-2; v_call: TRBV7-8; cdr3_aa: CASSLTGKRDGYTF; cdr3_nt: TGTGCCAGCAGCTTAACAGGGAAGAGGGATGGCTACACCTTC
clone_size: many; d_call: .; j_call: TRBJ1-1; v_call: TRBV4-1; cdr3_aa: CASSPGPMMNTEAFF; cdr3_nt: TGCGCCAGCAGCCCGGGACCGATGATGAACACTGAAGCTTTCTTT
clone_size: medium-sized; d_call: .; j_call: TRBJ1-1; v_call: TRBV10-3; cdr3_aa: CAIRTNSEAFF; cdr3_nt: TGTGCCATCAGGACAAATTCTGAAGCTTTCTTT
clone_size: few; d_call: TRBD1; j_call: TRBJ1-5; v_call: TRBV12-3/TRBV12-4; cdr3_aa: CASSLRQGEQPQHF; cdr3_nt: TGTGCCAGCAGTTTGAGACAGGGAGAGCAGCCCCAGCATTTT
clone_size: .; d_call: .; j_call: TRBJ1-1; v_call: TRBV9; cdr3_aa: CASSKGGGTEAFF; cdr3_nt: TGTGCCAGCAGCAAAGGGGGAGGCACTGAAGCTTTCTTT
clone_size: .; d_call: TRBD1; j_call: TRBJ1-1; v_call: TRBV7-2; cdr3_aa: CASSGGSNTEAFF; cdr3_nt: TGTGCCAGTTCAGGGGGATCGAACACTGAAGCTTTCTTT
clone_size: many; d_call: .; j_call: TRBJ2-7; v_call: TRBV7-9; cdr3_aa: CASSLGWSGSLRSSYEQYF; cdr3_nt: TGTGCCAGCAGCTTAGGGTGGAGTGGCTCGTTACGGAGCTCCTACGAGCAGTACTTC
clone_size: many; d_call: TRBD1; j_call: TRBJ1-1; v_call: TRBV6-2/TRBV6-3; cdr3_aa: CASSPGQGSEAFF; cdr3_nt: TGTGCCAGCAGTCCAGGACAGGGGAGTGAAGCTTTCTTT
clone_size: many; d_call: TRBD1; j_call: TRBJ1-6; v_call: TRBV2; cdr3_aa: CASSTTGDRSSYNSPLHF; cdr3_nt: TGTGCCAGCAGTACTACAGGGGACCGGAGCTCCTATAATTCACCCCTCCACTTT
clone_size: .; d_call: .; j_call: TRBJ1-1; v_call: TRBV25-1; cdr3_aa: CASSGYPGAGNTEAYF; cdr3_nt: TGTGCCAGCAGTGGATACCCCGGGGCGGGGAACACTGAAGCTTACTTT
clone_size: few; d_call: TRBD1; j_call: TRBJ1-5; v_call: TRBV12-5; cdr3_aa: CASGLSGDRGWGQPQHF; cdr3_nt: TGTGCTAGTGGTTTGAGTGGGGACAGGGGATGGGGGCAGCCCCAGCATTTT
clone_size: .; d_call: TRBD2; j_call: TRBJ2-7; v_call: TRBV6-5; cdr3_aa: CATLGVAGPYEQYF; cdr3_nt: TGTGCCACCCTGGGGGTAGCGGGGCCCTACGAGCAGTACTTC
clone_size: .; d_call: .; j_call: TRBJ1-6; v_call: TRBV30; cdr3_aa: CAWSGVSLVYNSPLHF; cdr3_nt: TGTGCCTGGAGTGGGGTCAGCCTAGTCTATAATTCACCCCTCCACTTT
clone_size: .; d_call: .; j_call: TRBJ2-6; v_call: TRBV6-5; cdr3_aa: CASSFSSGGANVLTF; cdr3_nt: TGTGCCAGCAGTTTCTCCTCGGGGGGGGCCAACGTCCTGACTTTC
clone_size: few; d_call: TRBD1; j_call: TRBJ1-6; v_call: TRBV2; cdr3_aa: CASRDRETYNSPLHF; cdr3_nt: TGTGCCAGCAGGGACAGGGAAACCTATAATTCACCCCTCCACTTT
clone_size: .; d_call: .; j_call: TRBJ1-5; v_call: TRBV19; cdr3_aa: CASRTGHLNQPQHF; cdr3_nt: TGTGCCAGTAGGACGGGGCACCTGAATCAGCCCCAGCATTTT
clone_size: .; d_call: .; j_call: TRBJ1-4; v_call: TRBV2; cdr3_aa: CASRADFRPEKLFF; cdr3_nt: TGTGCCAGCAGGGCGGACTTCAGGCCTGAAAAACTGTTTTTT
clone_size: .; d_call: TRBD2; j_call: TRBJ2-7; v_call: TRBV2; cdr3_aa: CASASGLAGYEQYF; cdr3_nt: TGTGCCAGCGCCTCGGGACTAGCGGGCTACGAGCAGTACTTC
clone_size: .; d_call: .; j_call: TRBJ1-6; v_call: TRBV7-2; cdr3_aa: CASSSGDRRRNSPLHF; cdr3_nt: TGTGCCAGCAGCTCCGGCGACAGGCGGCGGAATTCACCCCTCCACTTT
clone_size: many; d_call: TRBD2; j_call: TRBJ2-7; v_call: TRBV7-6; cdr3_aa: CASSLLGLAYEQYF; cdr3_nt: TGTGCCAGCAGCTTATTGGGACTAGCGTACGAGCAGTACTTC
clone_size: once; d_call: .; j_call: TRBJ1-1; v_call: TRBV7-3; cdr3_aa: CASSFKGWTEAFF; cdr3_nt: TGTGCCAGCAGCTTTAAGGGCTGGACTGAAGCTTTCTTT
clone_size: .; d_call: .; j_call: TRBJ2-7; v_call: TRBV20-1; cdr3_aa: CSARSVQGSYEQYF; cdr3_nt: TGCAGTGCTAGATCGGTACAGGGTAGTTACGAGCAGTACTTC
clone_size: few; d_call: .; j_call: TRBJ2-7; v_call: TRBV7-2; cdr3_aa: CASSLGSGEYEQYF; cdr3_nt: TGTGCCAGCAGCTTAGGCTCAGGGGAATACGAGCAGTACTTC
clone_size: .; d_call: .; j_call: TRBJ1-1; v_call: TRBV2; cdr3_aa: CASSPGKNTEAFF; cdr3_nt: TGTGCCAGCAGTCCGGGAAAGAACACTGAAGCTTTCTTT
clone_size: .; d_call: TRBD1; j_call: TRBJ2-3; v_call: TRBV12-3/TRBV12-4; cdr3_aa: CATTRDRGDTQYF; cdr3_nt: TGTGCCACCACCCGGGACAGGGGTGATACGCAGTATTTT
clone_size: few; d_call: TRBD1; j_call: TRBJ2-1; v_call: TRBV27; cdr3_aa: CASSSAGTGGNEQFF; cdr3_nt: TGTGCCAGCAGTTCGGCCGGGACAGGGGGCAATGAGCAGTTCTTC
clone_size: few; d_call: .; j_call: TRBJ2-3; v_call: TRBV24-1; cdr3_aa: CATSDGSRSTDTQYF; cdr3_nt: TGTGCCACCAGTGATGGTAGCAGAAGCACAGATACGCAGTATTTT
clone_size: .; d_call: TRBD2; j_call: TRBJ2-7; v_call: TRBV20-1; cdr3_aa: CSARPTSGRSYEQYF; cdr3_nt: TGCAGTGCTAGACCGACTAGCGGTAGATCCTACGAGCAGTACTTC
clone_size: once; d_call: .; j_call: TRBJ2-6; v_call: TRBV5-5; cdr3_aa: CASSSAGVGANVLTF; cdr3_nt: TGTGCCAGCAGTTCCGCAGGGGTTGGGGCCAACGTCCTGACTTTC
clone_size: .; d_call: TRBD1; j_call: TRBJ2-3; v_call: TRBV19; cdr3_aa: CASSQGQGHTDTQYF; cdr3_nt: TGTGCCAGTAGCCAAGGACAGGGGCACACAGATACGCAGTATTTT
clone_size: once; d_call: TRBD1; j_call: TRBJ1-5; v_call: TRBV25-1; cdr3_aa: CASSDPTGDSNQPQHF; cdr3_nt: TGTGCCAGCAGTGATCCCACAGGGGATAGCAATCAGCCCCAGCATTTT
clone_size: many; d_call: .; j_call: TRBJ2-1; v_call: TRBV7-9; cdr3_aa: CASSWSGSNEQFF; cdr3_nt: TGTGCCAGCAGCTGGAGTGGGAGCAATGAGCAGTTCTTC
clone_size: .; d_call: .; j_call: TRBJ1-5; v_call: TRBV13; cdr3_aa: CASSVGRGNQPQHF; cdr3_nt: TGTGCCAGCAGTGTAGGGCGAGGCAATCAGCCCCAGCATTTT
clone_size: many; d_call: TRBD1; j_call: TRBJ2-7; v_call: TRBV30; cdr3_aa: CAWDRGSYEQYF; cdr3_nt: TGTGCCTGGGACAGGGGGTCATACGAGCAGTACTTC
clone_size: .; d_call: .; j_call: TRBJ2-3; v_call: TRBV7-6; cdr3_aa: CASSLTAQGDTQYF; cdr3_nt: TGTGCCAGCAGCTTAACAGCGCAAGGAGATACGCAGTATTTT
clone_size: .; d_call: TRBD1; j_call: TRBJ2-7; v_call: TRBV9; cdr3_aa: CASSVGDRNYEQYF; cdr3_nt: TGTGCCAGCAGCGTGGGGGACAGGAACTACGAGCAGTACTTC
clone_size: .; d_call: .; j_call: TRBJ2-7; v_call: TRBV11-2; cdr3_aa: CASSWQSSYEQYF; cdr3_nt: TGTGCCAGCAGCTGGCAGAGCTCCTACGAGCAGTACTTC
clone_size: .; d_call: .; j_call: TRBJ2-5; v_call: TRBV7-9; cdr3_aa: CASSPTGGQGTQYF; cdr3_nt: TGTGCCAGCAGCCCGACGGGGGGCCAAGGGACCCAGTACTTC
clone_size: few; d_call: .; j_call: TRBJ2-5; v_call: TRBV24-1; cdr3_aa: CATSVRGGEETQYF; cdr3_nt: TGTGCCACCAGCGTCAGGGGGGGGGAAGAGACCCAGTACTTC
clone_size: .; d_call: .; j_call: TRBJ1-3; v_call: TRBV10-3; cdr3_aa: CAISERLLGNTIYF; cdr3_nt: TGTGCCATCAGTGAGCGGCTCTTGGGAAACACCATATATTTT
clone_size: .; d_call: .; j_call: TRBJ2-1; v_call: TRBV7-8; cdr3_aa: CASSPRTTYNEQFF; cdr3_nt: TGTGCCAGCAGCCCCCGGACGACGTACAATGAGCAGTTCTTC
clone_size: .; d_call: TRBD1; j_call: TRBJ2-1; v_call: TRBV5-1; cdr3_aa: CASSLMGQGANEQFF; cdr3_nt: TGCGCCAGCAGCTTAATGGGACAGGGGGCAAATGAGCAGTTCTTC